This T cell receptor beta chain originates from a study of T-cell reconstitution after alpha-beta-depleted transplantation in children. Unique molecular identifiers were incorporated during preparation of the TCRbeta library. One entry per CDR3 protein, called by TCRdb with MiXCR from the PCR reads. The repertoire includes fewer than 700,000 distinct CDR3 sequences, about an eighth of them detected once, and around 2% sits in the top ten. Study outcomes and limitations: Once a year had passed after transplant, T-cell counts and diversity came mostly from newly produced T cells. Expanded clones from the graft, numbering several hundred, reportedly supplied alpha-beta T cells about two months after transplant. Diversity of TCRbeta at day 60 was high in some patients, arising from surviving recipient T cells and thymic progenitors.

This clonotype was seen more than once but under ten times. Its antigen is unknown. Between the trimmed V and J ends, which lost 1 base and 1 base, there was a span of 14 bases. CDR1 is SQVTM and CDR2 is ANQGSEA in the germline V gene. The CDR3 length is 15 residues. The V gene is TRBV29-1, the J gene TRBJ2-7, with D possibly being TRBD1 (7 bases). The sample consisted of PBMCs, mostly from graft donor cells, taken 360 days after TCRalphabeta/CD19-depleted stem cell transplant. The clonotype comes from a male patient younger than 18 who had a stem cell transplant for acute myeloid leukemia, so the T cells may come from the graft donor. CDR3 DNA: TGCAGCGTTGAAGGACCGACAGGGAGGTCCTACGAGCAGTACTTC. This codes for CSVEGPTGRSYEQYF.